Below, 13 T cell receptor beta chains from the same sample are listed, as sequenced in a study of neoadjuvant nivolumab and ipilimumab in lung cancer. The data were produced by immunoSEQ multiplex PCR, yet TCRdb's version contains in-frame clones alone and is incomplete. The sample has 24,000 or so clones; 80% are singletons. This material consisted of peripheral blood, taken before neoadjuvant nivolumab, alone or with ipilimumab. The origin of the receptors is an adult with non-small cell lung cancer.

The J gene is TRBJ1-2, the V gene TRBV6-6; 7 nucleotides match TRBD1. The CDR3 runs 14 residues. V lost 6 bases and J lost 1; bases outside the gene matches: 5. Germline V gene lookup returns CDR1 MNHNY and CDR2 SVGAGI (reference sequence). DNA of the CDR3: TGTGCCAGCAGCAATCAGGGGGATAACTATGGCTACACCTTC. Its translation: CASSNQGDNYGYTF.

The gene calls are TRBV11-3 and TRBJ2-3; D gene uncertain. The germline gives CDR1 SGHNT, CDR2 YENEEA. The CDR3 runs 13 residues. Trimming took 4 bases from V and 5 from J, leaving 10 bases between them. In nucleotides, the CDR3 is TGTGCCAGCAGCTCTACTTCCCTAGATACGCAGTATTTT. Its translation is CASSSTSLDTQYF. Variable domain in full (rest from reference TRBV11-3 and TRBJ2-3): EAGVVQSPRYKIIEKKQPVAFWCNPISGHNTLYWYLQNLGQGPELLIRYENEEAVDDSQLPKDRFSAERLKGVDSTLKIQPAELGDSAVYLCASSSTSLDTQYFGPGTRLTVL.

The chain has TRBV20-1 and TRBJ2-3; D ambiguous. The germline CDR1 and CDR2 sequences are DFQATT and SNEGSKA (reference sequence). Trimming cost V 0 bases and J 9 bases, with 7 bases left between them. The CDR3 totals 11 residues. The CDR3 DNA is TGCAGTGCTAGAGATCTAGGAACGCAGTATTTT. Encoded protein: CSARDLGTQYF.

The CDR3 region is CASSLLGVTGELFF. In DNA, the CDR3 is TGTGCCAGCAGCTTGTTGGGGGTTACCGGGGAGCTGTTTTTT. This rearrangement joins TRBV5-6 to TRBJ2-2, with D possibly called TRBD1 or TRBD2 (5 bases each). Germline V gene data show CDR1 as SGHDT and CDR2 as YYEEEE. V shed 1 base and J shed 5 bases, with 9 bases lying between them. The CDR3 has 14 residues. The complete variable domain, with remaining parts taken from reference TRBV5-6 and TRBJ2-2, reads DAGVTQSPTHLIKTRGQQVTLRCSPKSGHDTVSWYQQALGQGPQFIFQYYEEEERQRGNFPDRFSGHQFPNYSSELNVNALLLGDSALYLCASSLLGVTGELFFGEGSRLTVL.

The gene calls are TRBV5-1 and TRBJ1-3; D is possibly TRBD1 (6 bases). The CDR3 has 15 residues. Trimming left V 3 bases short and J 0 bases short, with 10 bases between. CDR1 and CDR2 (germline): SGHRS, YFSETQ. The CDR3 bases are TGCGCCAGCAGCTCTTCAGGGGACTCTGGAAACACCATATATTTT. It specifies CASSSSGDSGNTIYF.

In DNA, the CDR3 is TGTGCCAGCAGCCCCCTTACGGGGTTGACCTACAATGAGCAGTTCTTC. It translates to CASSPLTGLTYNEQFF. The chain is built from TRBV7-2 and TRBJ2-1; a weak D match, TRBD2 (5 bases). Germline V gives CDR1 SGHTA, CDR2 FQGNSA. The CDR3 extends over 16 amino acids. V gave up 5 bases and J gave up 2 bases, with 16 bases separating them. The full variable domain, in which reference TRBV7-2 and TRBJ2-1 provide the parts outside the CDR3, is GAGVSQSPSNKVTEKGKDVELRCDPISGHTALYWYRQSLGQGLEFLIYFQGNSAPDKSGLPSDRFSAERTGGSVSTLTIQRTQQEDSAVYLCASSPLTGLTYNEQFFGPGTRLTVL.

This clone was found once. At one end the junction does not follow the germline gene, possibly because of a read error. V gene TRBV4-2 combines with J gene TRBJ2-5; possibly TRBD2 for D (7 bases). This CDR3 contains 15 residues. CDR1 LGHNA and CDR2 YNFKEQ come from the germline V gene. CDR3 coding DNA: TGTGCCAGCAGCCAAGATGCGGGGGCAAGAGAGGCCCAGTACTTC. Translation gives CASSQDAGAREAQYF.

The gene calls are TRBV7-8 and TRBJ1-5; 11 bases agree with TRBD1. V lost 4 bases to trimming and J lost 2 bases; unmatched junction nucleotides: 7. The CDR3 covers 17 residues. Per the germline V gene, CDR1 is SGHVS and CDR2 is FQNEAQ. The CDR3: CASSSRTGGARNQPQHF. CDR3 DNA sequence: TGTGCCAGCAGCTCTAGGACAGGGGGCGCACGCAATCAGCCCCAGCATTTT.

This clone has just one count. The rearrangement joins TRBV7-2 to TRBJ1-5; 8 bases agree with TRBD1. CDR3 length equals 15 residues. Germline V gene lookup returns CDR1 SGHTA and CDR2 FQGNSA. The J segment lost 6 bases and the V segment lost 5 bases, leaving 9 bases of the junction unmatched. The CDR3 bases are TGTGCCAGCAGCCTCCAGACAGGGGAGGTTCAGCCCCAGCATTTT. Its protein product is CASSLQTGEVQPQHF.

This clone was seen only a few times. The sample holds other DNA sequences that translate to the same CDR3. The chain is built from TRBV28 and TRBJ2-5, with 7 bases fitting TRBD1. Trimming cost V 6 bases and J 1 base; bases outside gene matches: 2. This CDR3 region has 13 residues. Germline V gene data show CDR1 as MDHEN and CDR2 as SYDVKM. CDR3: CASRRGPQETQYF. Written as DNA, the CDR3 is TGTGCCAGCAGAAGGGGGCCCCAAGAGACCCAGTACTTC.

The chain carries TRBV19 and TRBJ2-1, with TRBD2 matching 9 bases. V gave up 6 bases and J gave up 4 bases; unmatched junction bases: 7. Germline CDR1 LNHDA, CDR2 SQIVND (reference sequence). The CDR3 has 15 residues. CDR3 protein: CASSPAGGTYNEQFF. CDR3 in DNA: TGTGCCAGTAGCCCGGCGGGGGGGACTTACAATGAGCAGTTCTTC.

The rearrangement links TRBV4-1 to TRBJ2-7, with a weak D call TRBD2 (7 bases). CDR1 is MGHRA and CDR2 is YSYEKL in the germline V gene. Trimming removed 1 base from V and 3 bases from J, with 13 bases in between. The CDR3 contains 15 residues. The CDR3 nucleotides are TGCGCCAGCAGCCAAGTGACGGGGGGCCACTACGAGCAGTACTTC. This translates into CASSQVTGGHYEQYF.

The V call is TRBV6-5, the J call TRBJ1-6; 8 bases fit TRBD1. V lost 6 bases and J lost 8; bases outside the gene matches: 3. Germline V gives CDR1 MNHEY, CDR2 SVGAGI. The CDR3 has 13 residues. The DNA of the CDR3 is TGTGCCAGCAGGAGGACAGGGTATTCACCCCTCCACTTT. This codes for CASRRTGYSPLHF.